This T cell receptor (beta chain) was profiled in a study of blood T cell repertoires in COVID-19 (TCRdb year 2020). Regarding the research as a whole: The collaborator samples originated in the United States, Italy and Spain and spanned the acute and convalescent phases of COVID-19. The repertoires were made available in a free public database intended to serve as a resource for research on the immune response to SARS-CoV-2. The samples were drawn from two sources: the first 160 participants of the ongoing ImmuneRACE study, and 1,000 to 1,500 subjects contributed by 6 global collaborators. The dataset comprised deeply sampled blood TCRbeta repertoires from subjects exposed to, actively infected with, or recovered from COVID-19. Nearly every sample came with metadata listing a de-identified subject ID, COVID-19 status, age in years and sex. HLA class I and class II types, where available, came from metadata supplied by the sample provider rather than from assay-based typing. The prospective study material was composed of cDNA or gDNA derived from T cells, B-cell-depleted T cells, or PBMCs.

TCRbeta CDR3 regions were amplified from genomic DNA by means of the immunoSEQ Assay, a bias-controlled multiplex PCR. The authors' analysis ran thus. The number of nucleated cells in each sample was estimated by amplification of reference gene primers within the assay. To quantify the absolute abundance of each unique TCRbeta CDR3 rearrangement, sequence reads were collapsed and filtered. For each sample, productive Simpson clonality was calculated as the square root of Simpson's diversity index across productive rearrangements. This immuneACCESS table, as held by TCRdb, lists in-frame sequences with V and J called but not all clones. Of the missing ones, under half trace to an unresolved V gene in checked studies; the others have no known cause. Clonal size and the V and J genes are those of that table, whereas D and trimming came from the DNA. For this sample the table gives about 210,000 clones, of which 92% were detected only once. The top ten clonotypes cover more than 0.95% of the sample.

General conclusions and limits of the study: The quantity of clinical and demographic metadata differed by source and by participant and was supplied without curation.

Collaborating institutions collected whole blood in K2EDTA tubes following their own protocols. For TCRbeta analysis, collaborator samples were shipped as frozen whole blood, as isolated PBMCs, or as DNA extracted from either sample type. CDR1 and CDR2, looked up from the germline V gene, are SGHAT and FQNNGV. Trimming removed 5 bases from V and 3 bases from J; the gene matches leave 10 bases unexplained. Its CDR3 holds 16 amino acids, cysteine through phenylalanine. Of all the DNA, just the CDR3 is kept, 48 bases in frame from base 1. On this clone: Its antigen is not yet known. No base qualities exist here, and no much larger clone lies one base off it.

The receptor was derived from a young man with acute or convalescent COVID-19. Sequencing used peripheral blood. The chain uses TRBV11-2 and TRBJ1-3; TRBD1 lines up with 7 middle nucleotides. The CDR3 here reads CASSLAYRGGGNTIYF. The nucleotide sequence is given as TGTGCCAGCAGCCTAGCCTACAGGGGTGGTGGAAACACCATATATTTT.